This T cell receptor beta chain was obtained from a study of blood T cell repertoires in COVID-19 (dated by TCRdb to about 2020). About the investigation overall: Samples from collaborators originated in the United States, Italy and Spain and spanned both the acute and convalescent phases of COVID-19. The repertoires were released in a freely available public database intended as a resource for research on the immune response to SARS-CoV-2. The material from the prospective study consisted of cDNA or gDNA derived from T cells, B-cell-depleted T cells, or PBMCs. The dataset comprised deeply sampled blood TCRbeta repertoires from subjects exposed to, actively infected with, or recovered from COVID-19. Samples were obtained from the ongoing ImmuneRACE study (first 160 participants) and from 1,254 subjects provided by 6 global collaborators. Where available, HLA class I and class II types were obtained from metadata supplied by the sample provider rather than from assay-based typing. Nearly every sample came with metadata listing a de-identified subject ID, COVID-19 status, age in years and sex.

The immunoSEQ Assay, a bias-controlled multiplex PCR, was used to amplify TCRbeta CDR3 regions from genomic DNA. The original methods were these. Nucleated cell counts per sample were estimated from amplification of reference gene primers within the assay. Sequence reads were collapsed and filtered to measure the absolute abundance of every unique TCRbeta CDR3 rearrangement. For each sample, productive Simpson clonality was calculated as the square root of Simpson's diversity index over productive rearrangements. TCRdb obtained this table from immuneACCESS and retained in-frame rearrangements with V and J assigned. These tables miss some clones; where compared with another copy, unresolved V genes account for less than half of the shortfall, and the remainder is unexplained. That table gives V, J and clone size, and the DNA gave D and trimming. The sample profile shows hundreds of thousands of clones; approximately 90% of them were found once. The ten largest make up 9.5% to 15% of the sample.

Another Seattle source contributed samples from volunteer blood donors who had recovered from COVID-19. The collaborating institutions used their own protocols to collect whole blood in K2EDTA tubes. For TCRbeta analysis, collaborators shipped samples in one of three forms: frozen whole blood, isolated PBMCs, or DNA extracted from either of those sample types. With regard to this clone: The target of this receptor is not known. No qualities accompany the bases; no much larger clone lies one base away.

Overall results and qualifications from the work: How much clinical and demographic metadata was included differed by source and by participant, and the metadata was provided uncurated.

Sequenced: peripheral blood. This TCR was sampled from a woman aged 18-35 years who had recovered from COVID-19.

The DNA is as follows: TGTGCCAGTAGTCCACAGACAGGGAGGAATTCCTACGAGCAGTACTTC. The resulting protein is CASSPQTGRNSYEQYF. The chain uses TRBV19 and TRBJ2-7; the D segment could be TRBD1, given 7 matching bases. The CDR3 sequence holds 16 residues, the cysteine and phenylalanine included. Only CDR3 DNA remains: 48 bases, in frame from the first base. CDR1 and CDR2 are read off the germline V gene (reference sequence) as LNHDA and SQIVND. V is pared back by 5 bases and J by 1 base, with 18 bases lying between the germline termini.